The 12 T cell receptor beta chains presented below share a single source sample, sequenced in a study of OX40 agonist ivuxolimab in advanced cancers. The library was obtained by the immunoSEQ multiplex PCR assay. TCRdb stores this immuneACCESS table with in-frame sequences only. Part of the clones is absent; in the studies checked, under half of the shortfall reflects unresolved V genes, and no reason is known for the rest. Within this sample are tens of thousands of clones, with 75% to 85% of them counted one time only. The top ten clones comprise less than 2.5% of the sample. Specimen: CD4+ or CD8+ T cells sorted from blood, collected in a trial of the OX40 agonist ivuxolimab. The receptors come from an adult with an advanced solid tumor such as melanoma, head and neck, liver or kidney cancer.

The rearrangement joins TRBV4-3 to TRBJ1-5; 9 nucleotides line up with TRBD1. From germline, CDR1 is LGHNA and CDR2 YSLEER. The CDR3 contains 15 residues. V was clipped by 4 bases and J by 3 bases; unmatched bases: 4. The CDR3 nucleotides read TGCGCCAGCAGCCCCGGACAGGGGTACAATCAGCCCCAGCATTTT. It encodes CASSPGQGYNQPQHF.

The chain links TRBV30 to TRBJ1-3; unclear D gene. There are 15 residues in the CDR3. Trimming took 0 bases from V and 0 from J, leaving 9 bases between them. The germline V gene encodes CDR1 GTSNPN and CDR2 SVGIG (reference sequence). CDR3 region: CAWSVSGGSGNTIYF. The CDR3 DNA follows: TGTGCCTGGAGTGTAAGTGGCGGCTCTGGAAACACCATATATTTT.

V gene TRBV19 combines with J gene TRBJ1-3, with D perhaps matching TRBD1 (6 bases). V lost 6 bases and J 8 bases, leaving 14 bases between the germline ends. There are 13 residues in the CDR3. Per the germline V gene, CDR1 is LNHDA and CDR2 is SQIVND (reference sequence). The CDR3 spells CASSREQGHTIYF. The CDR3 nucleotides read TGTGCCAGTAGCAGGGAACAGGGCCACACCATATATTTT.

This clone was recorded at least ten times. J is TRBJ2-2 and V is TRBV18; D is undetermined. The V end lost 6 bases, the J end lost 1 base, and 3 bases lay between the germline ends. Germline CDR1 and CDR2: KGHSH and LQKENI. CDR3 size: 12 residues. CDR3 region: CASSWNTGELFF. CDR3 in DNA: TGTGCCAGCTCTTGGAACACCGGGGAGCTGTTTTTT. The entire variable domain, with the rest obtained from reference TRBV18 and TRBJ2-2, is as follows: NAGVMQNPRHLVRRRGQEARLRCSPMKGHSHVYWYRQLPEEGLKFMVYLQKENIIDESGMPKERFSAEFPKEGPSILRIQQVVRGDSAAYFCASSWNTGELFFGEGSRLTVL.

The rearrangement joins TRBV28 to TRBJ1-1; 7 positions match TRBD1. V shed 7 bases and J 0 bases; nucleotides not matched to a gene: 8. The CDR3 is 15 amino acids. The germline V gene has CDR1 MDHEN and CDR2 SYDVKM. The CDR3 here is CASTLDRSMNTEAFF. CDR3 DNA: TGTGCCAGCACCCTGGACAGGTCCATGAACACTGAAGCTTTCTTT.

CDR3 residues: CASSGLTGENGYTF. CDR3 bases: TGTGCCAGCAGCGGATTGACAGGGGAGAATGGCTACACCTTC. The chain uses TRBV9 and TRBJ1-2, with 8 bases lining up with TRBD1. V gave up 3 bases and J gave up 6 bases; unmatched junction bases: 7. From germline, CDR1 is SGDLS and CDR2 YYNGEE. This CDR3 region has 14 residues.

This clone has just one count. V and J are TRBV2 and TRBJ2-3, with TRBD2 matching over 7 bases. Germline V CDR1 and CDR2: SNHLY, FYNNEI. V lost 4 bases, J lost 2 bases, and 3 bases stayed unmatched. The CDR3 length is 14 residues. For the CDR3, the DNA is TGTGCCAGCAGTGTAGGGACTACCACAGATACGCAGTATTTT. Translating it yields CASSVGTTTDTQYF.

This chain joins TRBV5-1 and TRBJ2-5; the D gene is possibly TRBD2 (5 bases). Germline CDR1 SGHRS, CDR2 YFSETQ. The length of the CDR3 is 13 residues. The germline V and J ends were trimmed by 9 bases and 5 bases, with 17 bases remaining between them. CDR3 sequence: CATQKGPGETQYF. CDR3 DNA: TGCGCCACCCAGAAAGGCCCGGGGGAGACCCAGTACTTC.

CDR3: CASSPFSTGKQPQHF. The CDR3 coding sequence is TGTGCCAGCAGCCCCTTTTCGACAGGGAAACAGCCCCAGCATTTT. The V gene is TRBV2, the J gene TRBJ1-5, with TRBD1 identical over 7 bases. CDR1 is SNHLY and CDR2 is FYNNEI in the germline V gene. The CDR3 is 15 amino acids. With V trimmed by 6 bases and J by 7 bases, 12 bases remained unmatched. The variable domain in full, completed from reference TRBV2 and TRBJ1-5, reads EPEVTQTPSHQVTQMGQEVILRCVPISNHLYFYWYRQILGQKVEFLVSFYNNEISEKSEIFDDQFSVERPDGSNFTLKIRSTKLEDSAMYFCASSPFSTGKQPQHFGDGTRLSIL.

This rearrangement joins TRBV27 to TRBJ1-5; no clear D gene. The germline CDR1 and CDR2 sequences are MNHEY and SMNVEV (reference sequence). This CDR3 is 16 amino acids long. V lost 4 bases and J 3 bases, leaving 16 bases between the germline ends. The CDR3 spells CASSSLSPLLNQPQHF. In nucleotides, the CDR3 is TGTGCCAGCAGTTCCCTGAGCCCGCTCCTCAATCAGCCCCAGCATTTT.

The J gene is TRBJ2-7, the V gene TRBV7-8; a weak D match, TRBD1 (6 bases). Germline V gene data show CDR1 as SGHVS and CDR2 as FQNEAQ. V lost 5 bases, J lost 0 bases, and 14 bases lay in between. CDR3 length equals 15 residues. CDR3 sequence reads: CASSPRGGSSYEQYF. Written as DNA, the CDR3 is TGTGCCAGCAGCCCCAGGGGCGGAAGCTCCTACGAGCAGTACTTC.

The J gene is TRBJ1-4, the V gene TRBV5-1; D unresolved. V lost 4 bases, J lost 6 bases, and 16 bases lay in between. Germline V lookup: CDR1 SGHRS, CDR2 YFSETQ. The CDR3 extends over 15 amino acids. In DNA form, the CDR3 reads TGCGCCAGCAGCCTACGGGGAAGAAGAGATGAAAAACTGTTTTTT. Translation: CASSLRGRRDEKLFF. Together with reference TRBV5-1 and TRBJ1-4, the CDR3 gives the full variable domain: KAGVTQTPRYLIKTRGQQVTLSCSPISGHRSVSWYQQTPGQGLQFLFEYFSETQRNKGNFPGRFSGRQFSNSRSEMNVSTLELGDSALYLCASSLRGRRDEKLFFGSGTQLSVL.